This T cell receptor beta chain comes out of a study of metastatic and nonmetastatic thyroid tumors. Study context: Repertoire data that came from the blood and tumor or nodule tissue of malignant and benign thyroid patients were compared.

Through MiXCR, TCRdb re-clonotyped the PCR reads. Of over 25,000 clones in the sample, 15% to 20% were seen once. All patients reached thyroid surgery having received no treatment beforehand. This CDR3 is 16 amino acids long. V shed 4 bases, J shed 4 bases, and the junction held 10 bases outside the gene matches. Germline CDR1 reads SGHRS; CDR2 reads YFSETQ. What was sequenced was blood. This rearrangement joins TRBV5-1 to TRBJ2-3; 9 bases are a match to TRBD1. This TCR was recovered from a female donor with papillary thyroid cancer or a benign thyroid nodule (not recorded which). Some clones in this sample may be carry-over from other donors' samples. CDR3 protein: CASSVQQGAMADTQYF. DNA for the CDR3: TGCGCCAGCAGCGTACAACAGGGGGCGATGGCAGATACGCAGTATTTT.